This passage covers 26 T cell receptor beta chains from one sample sequenced in a study of blood T cell repertoires in COVID-19. The method was immunoSEQ multiplex PCR; TCRdb's version includes in-frame clones alone and lacks a portion of them. The sample holds hundreds of thousands of clones, more than 80% seen once. The specimen sequenced was PBMCs or T cells enriched from blood (not recorded which). The source is a man aged 25-40 years who had recovered from COVID-19.

This chain connects TRBV28 to TRBJ1-6, with unresolved D. Germline values: CDR1 MDHEN, CDR2 SYDVKM. This CDR3 comprises 13 residues. The ends were cut back, 7 bases at V and 10 bases at J, with 14 bases in the middle. CDR3 DNA sequence: TGTGCCAGCACCCTGGAGGGCGGATCACCCCTCCACTTT. Amino acid sequence: CASTLEGGSPLHF.

This rearrangement joins TRBV3-1 (or the pseudogene TRBV3-2) to TRBJ1-6, with no clear D. This CDR3 region has 12 residues. The germline V gene has CDR1 LGHDT and CDR2 YNNKEL (reference sequence). V lost 2 bases, J lost 15 bases, and 11 bases lay in between. DNA of the CDR3: TGTGCCAGCAGCCAAAATACCGGGAACCTCCACTTT. Translation gives CASSQNTGNLHF.

In its sample, this clone was seen many times. The rearrangement joins TRBV7-9 to TRBJ2-1; D possibly corresponds to TRBD2 (5 bases). Looked up from germline, CDR1 is SEHNR and CDR2 is FQNEAQ (reference sequence). V was pared by 3 bases and J by 2 bases, with 14 bases between. The CDR3 sequence is 16 residues long. The CDR3 spells CASSFRGSSAYNEQFF. In DNA form, the CDR3 reads TGTGCCAGCAGCTTTCGAGGGAGTTCGGCCTACAATGAGCAGTTCTTC. The full variable domain, with the rest looked up from reference TRBV7-9 and TRBJ2-1, is DTGVSQNPRHKITKRGQNVTFRCDPISEHNRLYWYRQTLGQGPEFLTYFQNEAQLEKSRLLSDRFSAERPKGSFSTLEIQRTEQGDSAMYLCASSFRGSSAYNEQFFGPGTRLTVL.

This chain links TRBV12-2 with TRBJ2-3; the DNA was not used to check the table's D call, TRBD2. TRBV12-2 is a pseudogene locus. CDR3 size: 14 residues. In DNA form, the CDR3 reads TGTGCAAGTCGCTTTGCTAGCGGGAGAGATACGCAGTATTTT. Translation gives CASRFASGRDTQYF.

The V gene is TRBV10-2, the J gene TRBJ2-1; 10 bases line up with TRBD2. This CDR3 is built from 14 residues. Losses at the gene ends were 4 bases for V and 5 bases for J; bases not matched to a gene: 2. Germline assignment: CDR1 WSHSY and CDR2 SAAADI. This CDR3 reads CASSGLAGNNEQFF. The DNA for the CDR3 is TGCGCCAGCAGTGGACTAGCGGGCAACAATGAGCAGTTCTTC.

The chain joins TRBV19 to TRBJ1-3; D is perhaps TRBD1 (5 bases). Trimming stripped 5 bases from V and 4 bases from J, with 15 bases between. CDR3 length equals 15 residues. In germline, CDR1 is LNHDA, CDR2 SQIVND (reference sequence). This CDR3 is CASSPVTGGGNTIYF. Written as DNA, the CDR3 is TGTGCCAGTAGTCCAGTAACCGGGGGAGGAAACACCATATATTTT.

This sequence joins TRBV18 and TRBJ2-7; 12 bases are a match to TRBD1. Looked up from germline, CDR1 is KGHSH and CDR2 is LQKENI. After removal of 0 bases from V and 1 base from J, the junction contained 4 bases not matched to a gene. CDR3 length equals 17 residues. This CDR3 reads CASSPPRDRGPSYEQYF. The CDR3 bases are TGTGCCAGCTCACCACCCCGGGACAGGGGGCCGTCCTACGAGCAGTACTTC.

The genes are TRBV5-6 and TRBJ1-2, with 7 bases matching TRBD1. Germline CDR1 and CDR2: SGHDT and YYEEEE. With 4 bases clipped from V and 1 base from J, the junction kept 1 base outside the gene matches. The CDR3 runs 13 residues. The CDR3 bases are TGTGCCAGCAGCCGGGACAGTAACTATGGCTACACCTTC. This gives the protein CASSRDSNYGYTF. The variable domain in full, with the rest retrieved from reference TRBV5-6 and TRBJ1-2, is DAGVTQSPTHLIKTRGQQVTLRCSPKSGHDTVSWYQQALGQGPQFIFQYYEEEERQRGNFPDRFSGHQFPNYSSELNVNALLLGDSALYLCASSRDSNYGYTFGSGTRLTVV.

V usage is TRBV28 and J usage is TRBJ1-4; D is undetermined. The ends were cut back, 5 bases at V and 7 bases at J, with 8 bases in the middle. Germline V gives CDR1 MDHEN, CDR2 SYDVKM. CDR3 length: 12 amino acids. The DNA for the CDR3 is TGTGCCAGCAGTCCCCTCGGTGAAAAACTGTTTTTT. Encoded protein: CASSPLGEKLFF.

There are a few counts of this clone. The V call is TRBV11-2, the J call TRBJ2-5; tentative D call: TRBD2 (6 bases). CDR1 SGHAT and CDR2 FQNNGV come from the germline V gene. This CDR3 spans 15 amino acids. V shed 5 bases and J shed 4 bases, with 17 bases lying between them. In nucleotides, the CDR3 is TGTGCCAGCAGCCCCCCTGGGGCCGGGAGAGAGACCCAGTACTTC. This gives the protein CASSPPGAGRETQYF.

A word on this clone: Sequence at one end of the junction differs from germline and may be a read error. The chain joins TRBV27 to TRBJ2-1, with D maybe TRBD1 (6 bases). The CDR3 spans 15 residues. Germline V gene data show CDR1 as MNHEY and CDR2 as SMNVEV (reference sequence). This chain's CDR3 is CASSLFRGAVNEQFF. Here the CDR3 DNA reads TGTGCCAGCAGCTTATTCAGGGGAGCGGTTAATGAGCAGTTCTTC.

V and J are TRBV4-1 and TRBJ2-2; the D gene is possibly TRBD1 (5 bases). The CDR3 runs 16 residues. Germline-derived CDR1 and CDR2 are MGHRA and YSYEKL. Trimming stripped 1 base from V and 4 bases from J, with 13 bases between. The CDR3 loop reads CASSQVKQGSTGELFF. CDR3 DNA: TGCGCCAGCAGCCAAGTAAAGCAGGGAAGCACCGGGGAGCTGTTTTTT.

This sequence joins TRBV6-6 and TRBJ2-6, with 9 nucleotides matching TRBD1. This CDR3 spans 15 amino acids. CDR1 and CDR2 (germline): MNHNY, SVGAGI (reference sequence). The V segment lost 5 bases and the J segment 11 bases; nucleotides outside the gene matches: 10. The CDR3 sequence: CASSPRRDRVHVLTF. CDR3 DNA: TGTGCCAGCAGTCCTCGGCGGGACAGGGTCCACGTCCTGACTTTC.

V usage is TRBV24-1 and J usage is TRBJ2-7; TRBD1 agrees at 10 bases. V lost 1 base to trimming and J lost 2 bases; unmatched junction nucleotides: 4. The CDR3 sequence is 16 residues long. Germline values: CDR1 KGHDR, CDR2 SFDVKD. The CDR3 DNA reads TGTGCCACCAGTGATTTTACCGGGACAGGGGCCTACGAGCAGTACTTC. It codes for CATSDFTGTGAYEQYF.

The chain has TRBV9 and TRBJ2-1; TRBD2 aligns across 7 bases. In germline, CDR1 is SGDLS, CDR2 YYNGEE. CDR3 length equals 17 residues. The V gene end was trimmed by 0 bases and the J gene end by 0 bases; junction bases not matched to a gene: 6. DNA for the CDR3: TGTGCCAGCAGCGTAGAAAGGGAGGGGATCTCCTACAATGAGCAGTTCTTC. The encoded protein is CASSVEREGISYNEQFF.

This rearrangement joins TRBV9 to TRBJ1-1, with D hard to call. CDR1 and CDR2 (germline): SGDLS, YYNGEE. This CDR3 comprises 14 residues. V lost 3 bases to trimming and J lost 0 bases, with 9 bases between them. Written as DNA, the CDR3 is TGTGCCAGCAGCGCGGGGAGGCTGAACACTGAAGCTTTCTTT. Translating it yields CASSAGRLNTEAFF.

This clone was counted a single time. The chain has TRBV12-5 and TRBJ1-1; tentative D call: TRBD1 (5 bases). The V gene lost 1 base and the J gene lost 4 bases, with 7 bases spanning the gap. CDR1 and CDR2 (germline): LGHNT, FRNRAP. This CDR3 has 13 residues. CDR3 coding DNA: TGTGCTAGTGGTTTGGCCGGGGGCACTGAAGCTTTCTTT. Amino acid sequence: CASGLAGGTEAFF.

This clone came up many times. The chain couples TRBV5-1 to TRBJ2-7, with D possibly matching TRBD2 (5 bases). CDR1 is SGHRS, CDR2 YFSETQ, per germline. This CDR3 has 14 amino acids. Trimming removed 5 bases from V and 2 bases from J, with 14 bases in between. CDR3: CASRVTEGPYEQYF. For the CDR3, the DNA is TGCGCCAGCAGGGTAACTGAGGGCCCCTACGAGCAGTACTTC.

The V and J genes are TRBV24-1 and TRBJ2-5; D unresolved. This CDR3 has 13 amino acids. V lost 1 base, J lost 4 bases, and 6 bases lay in between. Germline V CDR1 and CDR2: KGHDR, SFDVKD. The CDR3 region is CATSDFAGETQYF. The CDR3, as DNA: TGTGCCACCAGTGATTTTGCCGGAGAGACCCAGTACTTC.

DNA for the CDR3: TGTGCCAGCAGCTTATTAGCGGGGTCCTACAATGAGCAGTTCTTC. Protein product: CASSLLAGSYNEQFF. The chain combines TRBV11-2 with TRBJ2-1, with 8 nucleotides matching TRBD2. V trimming: 2 bases; J trimming: 1 base; junction bases outside the gene matches: 1. The CDR3 contains 15 residues. Germline assignment: CDR1 SGHAT and CDR2 FQNNGV.

The table lists this clone with a count of one. The genes are TRBV2 and TRBJ1-4, with D perhaps TRBD1 (5 bases). The CDR3 totals 15 residues. Germline CDR1 SNHLY, CDR2 FYNNEI. V shed 6 bases and J shed 7 bases, with 18 bases lying between them. CDR3: CASRETVSAPEKLFF. The CDR3 region has the DNA TGTGCCAGCAGAGAGACAGTTTCAGCGCCTGAAAAACTGTTTTTT.

This chain joins TRBV30 and TRBJ1-2; no clear D. Looked up from germline, CDR1 is GTSNPN and CDR2 is SVGIG (reference sequence). V was shortened by 0 bases and J by 8 bases, with 10 bases between the two germline ends. There are 12 residues in the CDR3. The CDR3 region is CAWSVGEKGYTF. Here the CDR3 DNA reads TGTGCCTGGAGTGTCGGGGAGAAGGGCTACACCTTC. The full variable domain, rest sourced from reference TRBV30 and TRBJ1-2, is SQTIHQWPATLVQPVGSPLSLECTVEGTSNPNLYWYRQAAGRGLQLLFYSVGIGQISSEVPQNLSASRPQDRQFILSSKKLLLSDSGFYLCAWSVGEKGYTFGSGTRLTVV.

The chain uses TRBV29-1 and TRBJ2-1, with TRBD1 as a possible D gene (5 bases). Germline V gene lookup returns CDR1 SQVTM and CDR2 ANQGSEA. The CDR3 totals 11 residues. V lost 6 bases and J lost 5, with 8 bases in between. CDR3 amino acids: CSVSGNNEQFF. The DNA of the CDR3 is TGCAGCGTATCAGGGAACAATGAGCAGTTCTTC.

J is TRBJ2-2 and V is TRBV9; 8 bases match TRBD2. V trimming: 3 bases; J trimming: 9 bases; junction bases outside the gene matches: 4. The CDR3 has 13 amino acids. Germline loops: CDR1 SGDLS, CDR2 YYNGEE. For the CDR3, the DNA is TGTGCCAGCAGCGCGGGAGGGACCAGGGAGCTGTTTTTT. Translation gives CASSAGGTRELFF.

In its sample, this clone was seen many times. The V gene is TRBV27, the J gene TRBJ1-4; 7 bases agree with TRBD1. V lost 5 bases and J lost 3; bases outside the gene matches: 6. Germline values: CDR1 MNHEY, CDR2 SMNVEV (reference sequence). This CDR3 comprises 15 residues. The CDR3 DNA reads as TGTGCCAGCAGTCCCAGGGGGTTTGCTAATGAAAAACTGTTTTTT. It translates to CASSPRGFANEKLFF.

This clone has only one observation. For the CDR3, the DNA is TGTGCCAGCAGTCAAGTACCAGGGGAGGGAGAGACCCAGTACTTC. It specifies CASSQVPGEGETQYF. The chain carries TRBV28 and TRBJ2-5; tentatively, D is TRBD2 (7 bases). The CDR3 has 15 residues. V lost 5 bases and J lost 4, with 17 bases in between. The germline gives CDR1 MDHEN, CDR2 SYDVKM.